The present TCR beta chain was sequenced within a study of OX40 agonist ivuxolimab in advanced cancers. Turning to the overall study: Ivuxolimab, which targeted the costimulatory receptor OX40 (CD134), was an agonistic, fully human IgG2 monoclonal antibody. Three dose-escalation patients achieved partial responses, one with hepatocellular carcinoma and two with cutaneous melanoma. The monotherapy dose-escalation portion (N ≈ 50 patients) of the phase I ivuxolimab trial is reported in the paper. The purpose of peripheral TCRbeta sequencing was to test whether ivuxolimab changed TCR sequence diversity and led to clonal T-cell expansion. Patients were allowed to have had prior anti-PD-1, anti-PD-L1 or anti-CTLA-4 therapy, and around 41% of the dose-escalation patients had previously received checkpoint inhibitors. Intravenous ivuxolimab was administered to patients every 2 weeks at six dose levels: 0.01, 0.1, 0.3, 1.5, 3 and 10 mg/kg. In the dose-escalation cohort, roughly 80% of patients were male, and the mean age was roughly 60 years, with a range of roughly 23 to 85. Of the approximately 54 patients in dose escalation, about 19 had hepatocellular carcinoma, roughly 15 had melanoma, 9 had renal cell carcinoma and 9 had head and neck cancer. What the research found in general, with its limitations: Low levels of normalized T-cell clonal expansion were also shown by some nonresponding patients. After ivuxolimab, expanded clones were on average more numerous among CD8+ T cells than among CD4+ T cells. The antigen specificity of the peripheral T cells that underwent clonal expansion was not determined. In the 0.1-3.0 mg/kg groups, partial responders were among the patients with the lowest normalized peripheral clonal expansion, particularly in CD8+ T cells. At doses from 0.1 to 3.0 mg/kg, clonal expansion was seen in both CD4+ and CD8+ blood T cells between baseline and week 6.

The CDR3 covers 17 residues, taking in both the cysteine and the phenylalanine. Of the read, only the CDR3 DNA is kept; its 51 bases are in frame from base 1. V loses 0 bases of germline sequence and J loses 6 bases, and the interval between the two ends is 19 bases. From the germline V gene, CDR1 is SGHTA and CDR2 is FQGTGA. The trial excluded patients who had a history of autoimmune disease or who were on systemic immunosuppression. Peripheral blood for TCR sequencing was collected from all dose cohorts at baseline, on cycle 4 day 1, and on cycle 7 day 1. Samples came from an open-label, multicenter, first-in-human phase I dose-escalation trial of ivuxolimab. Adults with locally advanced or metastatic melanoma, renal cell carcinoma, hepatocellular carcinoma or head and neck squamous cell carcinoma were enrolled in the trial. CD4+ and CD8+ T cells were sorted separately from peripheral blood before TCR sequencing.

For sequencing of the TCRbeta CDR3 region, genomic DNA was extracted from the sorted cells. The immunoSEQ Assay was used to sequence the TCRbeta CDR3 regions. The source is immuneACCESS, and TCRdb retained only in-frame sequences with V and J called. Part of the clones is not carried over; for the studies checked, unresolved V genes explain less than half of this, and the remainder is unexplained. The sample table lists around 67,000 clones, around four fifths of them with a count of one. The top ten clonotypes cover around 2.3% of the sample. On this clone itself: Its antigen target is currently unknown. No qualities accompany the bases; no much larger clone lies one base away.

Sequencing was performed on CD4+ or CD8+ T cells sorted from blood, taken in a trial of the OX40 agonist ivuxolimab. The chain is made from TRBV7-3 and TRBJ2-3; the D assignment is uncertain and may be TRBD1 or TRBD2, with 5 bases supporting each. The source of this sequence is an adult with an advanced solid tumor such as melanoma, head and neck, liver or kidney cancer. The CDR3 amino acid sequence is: CASSLTPGTVGRDTQYF. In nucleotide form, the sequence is TGTGCCAGCAGCTTAACCCCCGGGACGGTGGGGCGGGATACGCAGTATTTT.